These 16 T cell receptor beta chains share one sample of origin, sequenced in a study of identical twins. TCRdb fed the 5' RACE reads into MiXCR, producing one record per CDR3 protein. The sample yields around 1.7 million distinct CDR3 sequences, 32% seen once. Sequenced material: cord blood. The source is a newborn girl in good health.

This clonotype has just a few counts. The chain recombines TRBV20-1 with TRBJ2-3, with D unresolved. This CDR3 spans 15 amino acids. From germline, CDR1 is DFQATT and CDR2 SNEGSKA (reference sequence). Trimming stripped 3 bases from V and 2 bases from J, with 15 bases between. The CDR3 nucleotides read TGCAGTGCTAGGTCCCTCCTAGTATACACAGATACGCAGTATTTT. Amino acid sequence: CSARSLLVYTDTQYF.

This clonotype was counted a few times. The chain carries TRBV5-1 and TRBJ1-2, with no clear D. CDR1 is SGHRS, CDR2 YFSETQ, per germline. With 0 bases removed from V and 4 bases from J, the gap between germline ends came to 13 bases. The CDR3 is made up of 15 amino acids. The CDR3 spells CASSLDSLSIYGYTF. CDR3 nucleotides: TGCGCCAGCAGCTTGGACAGCCTATCCATCTATGGCTACACCTTC.

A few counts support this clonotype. CDR3 region: CSARERTGGYYEQYF. The CDR3, as DNA: TGCAGTGCTAGAGAAAGGACAGGGGGCTATTACGAGCAGTACTTC. The V gene is TRBV20-1, the J gene TRBJ2-7; 11 bases line up with TRBD1. This CDR3 contains 15 residues. Germline V gene sequence: CDR1 DFQATT, CDR2 SNEGSKA (reference sequence). J was trimmed by 4 bases and V by 0 bases; bases with no gene match: 5.

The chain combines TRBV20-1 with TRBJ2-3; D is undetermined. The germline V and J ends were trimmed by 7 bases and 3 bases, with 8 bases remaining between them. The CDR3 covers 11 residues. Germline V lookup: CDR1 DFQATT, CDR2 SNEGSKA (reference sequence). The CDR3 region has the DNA TGCAGTGTGCCCTGGACAGATACGCAGTATTTT. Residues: CSVPWTDTQYF.

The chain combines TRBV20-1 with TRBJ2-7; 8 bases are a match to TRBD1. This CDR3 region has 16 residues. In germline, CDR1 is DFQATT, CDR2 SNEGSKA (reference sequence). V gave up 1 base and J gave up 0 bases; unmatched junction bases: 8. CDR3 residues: CSARGQGAYFSYEQYF. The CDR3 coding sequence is TGCAGTGCTAGAGGCCAGGGGGCCTACTTCTCCTACGAGCAGTACTTC.

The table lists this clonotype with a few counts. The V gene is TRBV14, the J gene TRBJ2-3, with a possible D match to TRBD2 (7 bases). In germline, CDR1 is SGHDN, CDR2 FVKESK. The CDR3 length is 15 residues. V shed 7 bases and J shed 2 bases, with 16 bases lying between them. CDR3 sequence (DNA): TGTGCCAGCACCAAAGAGGGGGGGATCACAGATACGCAGTATTTT. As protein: CASTKEGGITDTQYF.

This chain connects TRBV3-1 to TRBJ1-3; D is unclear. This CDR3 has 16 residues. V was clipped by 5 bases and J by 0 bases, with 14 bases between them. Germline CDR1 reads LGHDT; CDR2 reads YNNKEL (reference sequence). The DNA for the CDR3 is TGTGCCAGCAGCGGAGTCAACGGGAGCTCTGGAAACACCATATATTTT. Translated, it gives CASSGVNGSSGNTIYF.

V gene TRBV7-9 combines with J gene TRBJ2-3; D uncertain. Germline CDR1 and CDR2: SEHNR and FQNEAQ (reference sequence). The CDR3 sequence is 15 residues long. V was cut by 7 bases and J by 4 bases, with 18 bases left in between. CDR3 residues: CASNPAGSQPDTQYF. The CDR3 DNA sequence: TGTGCCAGCAACCCGGCCGGAAGCCAACCAGATACGCAGTATTTT. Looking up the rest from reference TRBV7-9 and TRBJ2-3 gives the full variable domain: DTGVSQNPRHKITKRGQNVTFRCDPISEHNRLYWYRQTLGQGPEFLTYFQNEAQLEKSRLLSDRFSAERPKGSFSTLEIQRTEQGDSAMYLCASNPAGSQPDTQYFGPGTRLTVL.

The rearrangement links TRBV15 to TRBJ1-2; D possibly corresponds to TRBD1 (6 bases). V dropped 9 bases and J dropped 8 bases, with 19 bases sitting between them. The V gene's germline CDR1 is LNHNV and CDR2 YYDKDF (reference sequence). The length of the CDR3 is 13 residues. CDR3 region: CATTIGGAGGYTF. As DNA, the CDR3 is TGTGCCACGACCATAGGGGGGGCGGGAGGCTACACCTTC.

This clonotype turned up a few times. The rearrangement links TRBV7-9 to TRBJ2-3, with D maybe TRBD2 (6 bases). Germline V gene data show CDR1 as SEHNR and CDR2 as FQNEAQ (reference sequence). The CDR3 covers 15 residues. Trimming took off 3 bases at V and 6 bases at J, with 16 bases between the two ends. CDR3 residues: CASSFGTLRDDTQYF. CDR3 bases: TGTGCCAGCAGCTTTGGGACTCTCCGAGATGATACGCAGTATTTT. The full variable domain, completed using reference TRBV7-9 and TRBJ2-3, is DTGVSQNPRHKITKRGQNVTFRCDPISEHNRLYWYRQTLGQGPEFLTYFQNEAQLEKSRLLSDRFSAERPKGSFSTLEIQRTEQGDSAMYLCASSFGTLRDDTQYFGPGTRLTVL.

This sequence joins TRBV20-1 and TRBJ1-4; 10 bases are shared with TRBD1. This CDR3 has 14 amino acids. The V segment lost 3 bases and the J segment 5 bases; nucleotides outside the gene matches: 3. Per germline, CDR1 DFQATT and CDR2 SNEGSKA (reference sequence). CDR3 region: CSARGTGVNEKLFF. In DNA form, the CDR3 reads TGCAGTGCTAGGGGGACAGGGGTCAATGAAAAACTGTTTTTT.

The CDR3: CASTSVRLADEQYF. Written as DNA, the CDR3 is TGTGCCAGCACCTCCGTCAGGCTAGCGGACGAGCAGTACTTC. J is TRBJ2-7 and V is TRBV28, with 7 bases identical to TRBD2. This CDR3 spans 14 amino acids. After removal of 7 bases from V and 5 bases from J, the junction contained 11 bases not matched to a gene. Looked up from germline, CDR1 is MDHEN and CDR2 is SYDVKM.

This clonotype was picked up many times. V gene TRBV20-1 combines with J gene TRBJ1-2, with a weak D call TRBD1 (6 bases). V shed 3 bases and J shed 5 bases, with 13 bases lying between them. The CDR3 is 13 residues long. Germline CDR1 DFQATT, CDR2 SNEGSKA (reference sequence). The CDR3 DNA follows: TGCAGTGCTAGGGAACAGGGCGGGTATGGCTACACCTTC. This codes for CSAREQGGYGYTF.

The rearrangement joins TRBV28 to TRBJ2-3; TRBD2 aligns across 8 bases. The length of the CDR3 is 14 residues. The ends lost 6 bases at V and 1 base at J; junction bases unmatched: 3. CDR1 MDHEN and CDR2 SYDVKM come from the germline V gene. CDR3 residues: CASRLREGTDTQYF. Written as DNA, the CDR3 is TGTGCCAGCAGACTGCGGGAGGGCACAGATACGCAGTATTTT. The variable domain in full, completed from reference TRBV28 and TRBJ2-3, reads DVKVTQSSRYLVKRTGEKVFLECVQDMDHENMFWYRQDPGLGLRLIYFSYDVKMKEKGDIPEGYSVSREKKERFSLILESASTNQTSMYLCASRLREGTDTQYFGPGTRLTVL.

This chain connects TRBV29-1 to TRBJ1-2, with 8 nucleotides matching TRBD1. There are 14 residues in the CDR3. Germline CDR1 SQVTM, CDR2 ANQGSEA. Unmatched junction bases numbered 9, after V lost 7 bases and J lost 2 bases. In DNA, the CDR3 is TGCAGCGCCTACAGGGGGGACACCAACTATGGCTACACCTTC. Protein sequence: CSAYRGDTNYGYTF.

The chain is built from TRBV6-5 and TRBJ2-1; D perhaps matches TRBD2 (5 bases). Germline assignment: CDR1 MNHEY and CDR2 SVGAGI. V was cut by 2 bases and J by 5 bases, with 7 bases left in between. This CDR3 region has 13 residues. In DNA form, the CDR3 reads TGTGCCAGCAGTTACACGGGAAACAATGAGCAGTTCTTC. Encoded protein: CASSYTGNNEQFF.